This T cell receptor beta chain comes out of a study of blood T cell repertoires in COVID-19 (dated by TCRdb to 2020 to 2021). At the level of the whole study: Samples from collaborators originated in the United States, Italy and Spain and spanned both the acute and convalescent phases of COVID-19. The prospective study material was composed of cDNA or gDNA derived from T cells, B-cell-depleted T cells, or PBMCs. The dataset comprised deeply sampled blood TCRbeta repertoires from subjects exposed to, actively infected with, or recovered from COVID-19. The repertoires were released in a freely available public database intended as a resource for research on the immune response to SARS-CoV-2. The samples were drawn from the first 160 participants of the ongoing ImmuneRACE study and from some 1,300 subjects provided by 6 global collaborators. Sample metadata almost always included a de-identified subject ID, COVID-19 status, age in years and sex. Where available, HLA class I and class II types were taken from metadata supplied by the sample provider and were not determined by assay-based typing.

As for this clone: The antigen it binds to is not known. No base quality values were provided; no much bigger clone lies one nucleotide off.

Reading from cysteine to phenylalanine, the CDR3 counts 14 amino acids. Only CDR3 DNA is held: 42 bases, read in frame from base 1. According to the germline V gene, CDR1 reads SGHTA and CDR2 reads FQGTGA. At the junction V is shortened by 2 bases and J by 2 bases, with 9 bases in between. Each collaborating institution followed its own protocols to collect whole blood in K2EDTA tubes. For TCRbeta analysis, collaborators shipped samples as frozen whole blood, isolated PBMCs, or DNA extracted from either of those sample types. The paper as a whole reports these results and caveats: Clinical and demographic metadata were provided uncurated, with the amount varying by source and participant.

TCRbeta CDR3 regions were amplified from genomic DNA using the immunoSEQ Assay, a bias-controlled multiplex PCR. The paper's processing steps were these. The number of nucleated cells in each sample was estimated from the amplification of reference gene primers within the assay. Sequence reads were collapsed and filtered to measure the absolute abundance of every unique TCRbeta CDR3 rearrangement. For each sample, productive Simpson clonality was calculated as the square root of Simpson's diversity index across productive rearrangements. TCRdb provides this immuneACCESS table in a form limited to in-frame rearrangements. Some clones are lacking; in checked studies, under half of them reflect an unresolved V gene, and why the rest are absent is not known. D and trimming were read from the DNA, whereas the V and J calls and clone size are those reported in that table. The sample table contains about 120,000 clones; only one count was recorded for about 88% of them. The ten largest clones capture less than 3.5% of the sample.

The sample taken for sequencing was peripheral blood. The origin of this receptor is a man in his forties with acute or convalescent COVID-19. The chain uses TRBV7-3 and TRBJ1-2, and the D gene may be TRBD1, 6 bases matching. The CDR3 in this case is CASSLSTGNYGYTF. The nucleotides are TGTGCCAGCAGCTTATCGACAGGAAACTATGGCTACACCTTC.